The TCR beta chain under discussion was sequenced for a study of early T cells in non-severe SARS-CoV-2 infection. Individual cDNA molecules carried attached unique molecular identifiers. MiXCR was run by TCRdb on the 5' RACE reads, yielding one entry per CDR3 protein. Found here are roughly 35,000 distinct CDR3 sequences, around 9% of them singletons; the top ten hold less than 15%. Sequenced input: whole blood. The source is an adult who was a healthcare worker with PCR-confirmed SARS-CoV-2 infection or an uninfected control (not recorded which).

In DNA form, the CDR3 reads TGTGCCAGCAGCTTAGCAAGGGGTCAGCCCCAGCATTTT. Translated, it gives CASSLARGQPQHF. The chain recombines TRBV7-2 with TRBJ1-5; tentative D call: TRBD1 (5 bases). The CDR3 length is 13 residues. Germline CDR1 SGHTA, CDR2 FQGNSA. Trimming pared 0 bases from V and 6 bases from J, leaving 6 bases between.